This T cell receptor (beta chain) was recorded in a study of T cells after yellow fever vaccination. Regarding the study as a whole: CD4 and CD8 compartments shared a small share of clonotypes. Though weaker, the secondary response peaked faster, on day 5 versus 15. Most primary-vaccination clones reappeared after the booster (about 95% CD4, 75% to 90% CD8).

Losses at the gene ends were 6 bases for V and 3 bases for J; bases not matched to a gene: 10. The CDR3 is 15 amino acids. This clonotype was detected only a few times. What it binds is unknown. Template-switching 5'RACE yielded the TCR cDNA; a universal primer site and UMIs were added in the process. MiXCR was run by TCRdb on the 5' RACE reads, yielding one entry per CDR3 protein. Here the sample spans tens of thousands of distinct CDR3 sequences, approximately 7.4% being singletons. This receptor was obtained from a man aged 25 to 45 who received the YFV17D yellow fever vaccine. The rearrangement links TRBV12-3 or TRBV12-4 to TRBJ2-7; 8 nucleotides match TRBD1. Material: CD8+ T cells sorted from PBMCs, obtained 15 days after the yellow fever booster vaccination. This chain's CDR3 is CASRPTGTGHYEQYF. CDR3 coding DNA: TGTGCCAGCAGACCAACCGGGACAGGCCACTACGAGCAGTACTTC.